These T cell receptor beta chains were read from a single sample in a study of blood T cell repertoires in COVID-19. TCRdb keeps only in-frame clones here, not all; method: immunoSEQ multiplex PCR. The sample gives some 49,000 clones, 65% to 90% of which show up once; roughly 2.7% is in the top ten. Source material: peripheral blood. These receptors came from a woman between 55 and 75 years old with acute or convalescent COVID-19. CDR3s include the opening cysteine and the closing phenylalanine or tryptophan. The order of the fields is J gene, clone size, V gene, D gene, CDR3 protein. A D gene is named only where the DNA matches it firmly. Some rows have no size entry. The others give once, few or many, or a class for an expanded clone.

TRBJ2-2 | - | TRBV19 | - | CASSLSVTTGELFF
TRBJ2-1 | - | TRBV5-1 | TRBD2 | CASSLRTSTSGMKDNEQFF
TRBJ2-3 | - | TRBV6-1 | TRBD2 | CASSVRTSANTDTQYF
TRBJ2-2 | - | TRBV28 | - | CASNPPGRLTGELFF
TRBJ1-2 | - | TRBV14 | - | CASSQVHRANYGYTF
TRBJ2-1 | - | TRBV5-4 | TRBD2 | CASSFGGGPHNEQFF
TRBJ1-4 | - | TRBV20-1 | - | CGGSTNEKLFF
TRBJ1-6 | - | TRBV5-1 | - | CASSAPKPTFLRHLHF
TRBJ2-2 | medium-sized | TRBV4-2 | TRBD2 | CASSQGLAGTNTGELFF
TRBJ2-7 | - | TRBV19 | - | CASSIYGDSYEQYF
TRBJ2-2 | - | TRBV9 | TRBD1 | CASSFGDRGIGELFF
TRBJ1-2 | - | TRBV24-1 | TRBD1 | CATSDGAGGVNVYGYTF
TRBJ1-2 | few | TRBV18 | TRBD1 | CASSPTGVARSGYTF
TRBJ1-6 | - | TRBV28 | - | CASSLVRSPLHF
TRBJ2-7 | - | TRBV11-2 | TRBD2 | CASSIRSGRARGGFYEQYF
TRBJ1-1 | few | TRBV5-4 | TRBD1 | CASGTAQNTEAFF
TRBJ1-2 | - | TRBV5-6 | TRBD1 | CASSWGQISSGYTF
TRBJ1-5 | - | TRBV2 | - | CASRVGQGRNQPQHF
TRBJ1-1 | few | TRBV7-2 | - | CASSLAGARGAFF
TRBJ2-7 | once | TRBV19 | TRBD2 | CASSQLAGGRHEQYF
TRBJ1-3 | - | TRBV2 | - | CASSVGAGNTIYF
TRBJ1-2 | - | TRBV10-2 | TRBD1 | CASSESIGQGAKGYTF
TRBJ2-5 | - | TRBV27 | TRBD2 | CASSLFGGLQETQYF
TRBJ2-1 | once | TRBV5-4 | TRBD1 | CASSSLGTGGEYEQFF
TRBJ2-2 | few | TRBV18 | - | CASSLFEGTGELFF
TRBJ1-2 | - | TRBV5-6 | TRBD1 | CASSLRPGGFNYGYTF
TRBJ1-2 | - | TRBV7-9 | - | CAILSDRDKHQTNYGYTF
TRBJ2-6 | - | TRBV7-9 | - | CASSLDWQGTGANVLTF
TRBJ1-6 | - | TRBV6-5 | TRBD1 | CASSHGQGPLHF
TRBJ2-1 | - | TRBV10-3 | TRBD2 | CAISDSAGAYNEQFF
TRBJ2-7 | - | TRBV7-9 | - | CASSLDSTYEQYF
TRBJ2-7 | once | TRBV7-8 | TRBD2 | CASSWTSGIFYEQYF
TRBJ1-1 | few | TRBV18 | - | CASSPPSGQRNTEAFF
TRBJ2-1 | once | TRBV3-1/TRBV3-2 | - | CASSQVGGDYYNEQFF
TRBJ1-2 | - | TRBV6-1 | - | CASSEPTGFF
TRBJ2-3 | once | TRBV9 | - | CASSLGLSTQYF
TRBJ2-1 | - | TRBV12-3/TRBV12-4 | - | CASRERDEQFF
TRBJ1-2 | - | TRBV5-6 | - | CASSLDGGYGYTF
TRBJ1-1 | - | TRBV5-1 | - | CASSFDGPEAFF
TRBJ2-1 | - | TRBV30 | - | CAWSGTANSYNEQFF
TRBJ2-1 | - | TRBV28 | - | CASSPYNEQFF
TRBJ2-1 | - | TRBV5-1 | TRBD1 | CASSLAPSTGGNEQFF
TRBJ2-7 | - | TRBV12-5 | TRBD2 | CASGPTSGRAYEQYF
TRBJ1-4 | - | TRBV6-2/TRBV6-3 | TRBD1 | CASSYSTGGSEKLFF